One sample yielded the 12 T cell receptor beta chains listed below, sequenced in a study of T cell responses to AZD1222 COVID-19 vaccine. TCRdb keeps only in-frame clones here, not all; method: immunoSEQ multiplex PCR. Counted here are around 87,000 clones, more than 80% occurring once; the ten biggest clones make up less than 3%. Sequencing was performed on peripheral blood, taken 28 days after the second AZD1222 dose. These TCRs come from an adult who received the AZD1222 COVID-19 vaccine.

This chain uses TRBV29-1 with TRBJ2-1; D ambiguous. CDR3 size: 11 residues. Trimming took 4 bases from V and 9 from J, leaving 10 bases between them. CDR1 and CDR2 (germline): SQVTM, ANQGSEA. The CDR3, as DNA: TGCAGCGTTGTACGGTCAGCTGAGCAGTTCTTC. It is translated as CSVVRSAEQFF.

This clone was observed a few times. A read error may produce the germline difference seen at one junction end. The V call is TRBV7-8, the J call TRBJ2-2; D gene ambiguous. Germline CDR1 reads SGHVS; CDR2 reads FQNEAQ. The CDR3 length is 18 residues. The CDR3 loop reads CASSLVVGTPTKTGELFF. The CDR3 nucleotides are TGTGCCAGCAGCTTAGTGGTCGGAACCCCCACGAAAACCGGGGAGCTGTTTTTT.

This sequence joins TRBV5-4 and TRBJ1-2; 8 bases align to TRBD1. Germline V lookup: CDR1 SGHNT, CDR2 YYREEE (reference sequence). Unmatched junction bases numbered 7, after V lost 2 bases and J lost 7 bases. This CDR3 is built from 14 residues. The DNA of the CDR3 is TGTGCCAGCAGCTTTGACAGGGGAATGGTTGGCTACACCTTC. Its protein is CASSFDRGMVGYTF.

The chain has TRBV5-1 and TRBJ1-1, with 7 positions matching TRBD1. In germline, CDR1 is SGHRS, CDR2 YFSETQ. Trimming removed 3 bases from V and 1 base from J; junction bases left unmatched: 3. The CDR3 is 14 residues long. CDR3 nucleotide sequence: TGCGCCAGCAGCTCCGGGACAGCGAACACTGAAGCTTTCTTT. Translated, it gives CASSSGTANTEAFF.

The rearrangement joins TRBV10-3 to TRBJ1-1; the match to TRBD1 covers 7 bases. This CDR3 is built from 14 residues. The germline V gene encodes CDR1 ENHRY and CDR2 SYGVKD. V was clipped by 8 bases and J by 1 base; unmatched bases: 7. CDR3 sequence (DNA): TGTGCCATCTCTACAGGGGCAGCGAACACTGAAGCTTTCTTT. It yields the protein CAISTGAANTEAFF.

This clone appeared once. V is TRBV18 and J is TRBJ2-1, with unresolved D. In germline, CDR1 is KGHSH, CDR2 LQKENI. V was shortened by 7 bases and J by 5 bases, with 15 bases between the two germline ends. CDR3 length: 14 amino acids. CDR3 nucleotide sequence: TGTGCCAGCTTAACCAAGTTGCTTGACAATGAGCAGTTCTTC. Translated: CASLTKLLDNEQFF.

This chain links TRBV27 with TRBJ2-1, with unresolved D. Trimming cost V 5 bases and J 0 bases, with 8 bases left between them. Germline V CDR1 and CDR2: MNHEY, SMNVEV (reference sequence). The CDR3 is 14 residues long. CDR3 bases: TGTGCCAGCAGTGGTCTTAGCTCCTACAATGAGCAGTTCTTC. Translated: CASSGLSSYNEQFF.

CDR3 nucleotides: TGTGCCAGCAGCGCCAGGGGTCCCGCAACTAATGAAAAACTGTTTTTT. Residues: CASSARGPATNEKLFF. V is TRBV7-8 and J is TRBJ1-4, with a possible D match to TRBD1 (6 bases). CDR1 is SGHVS, CDR2 FQNEAQ, per germline. This CDR3 spans 16 amino acids. V lost 5 bases and J lost 0, with 13 bases in between.

This chain joins TRBV6-5 and TRBJ2-1, with 7 positions matching TRBD1. The CDR3 consists of 15 residues. V lost 0 bases, J lost 6 bases, and 5 bases stayed unmatched. Germline V gene lookup returns CDR1 MNHEY and CDR2 SVGAGI. The DNA for the CDR3 is TGTGCCAGCAGTTACTCGTTCGGGACAGTCAATGAGCAGTTCTTC. Translation gives CASSYSFGTVNEQFF.

This clone appeared a few times. This sequence joins TRBV18 and TRBJ1-1, with D perhaps matching TRBD1 (6 bases). The CDR3 runs to 13 residues. The V end lost 8 bases, the J end lost 1 base, and 11 bases lay between the germline ends. Germline V lookup: CDR1 KGHSH, CDR2 LQKENI. The CDR3 is CASHRQANTEAFF. For the CDR3, the DNA is TGTGCCAGCCACCGACAGGCGAACACTGAAGCTTTCTTT.

The CDR3 nucleotides are TGTGCCAGCAGCAGCGACTGGGAATACTACGAGCAGTACTTC. The encoded protein is CASSSDWEYYEQYF. The chain couples TRBV7-9 to TRBJ2-7; D is unresolved. The V end lost 5 bases, the J end lost 3 bases, and 14 bases lay between the germline ends. Germline CDR1 is SEHNR and CDR2 is FQNEAQ (reference sequence). The CDR3 totals 14 residues.

The chain is built from TRBV19 and TRBJ2-2; possible D gene TRBD1, 5 bases. CDR3 length: 19 residues. In germline, CDR1 is LNHDA, CDR2 SQIVND (reference sequence). V lost 0 bases, J lost 0 bases, and 17 bases lay in between. In DNA form, the CDR3 reads TGTGCCAGTAGTATAGATAGGTACAGGAGATTAGCGAACACCGGGGAGCTGTTTTTT. It translates to CASSIDRYRRLANTGELFF.